This TCR beta chain emerged from a study of T cell changes during pregnancy in multiple sclerosis. The V segment lost 3 bases and the J segment 3 bases; nucleotides outside the gene matches: 1. Germline V gene sequence: CDR1 SGHRS, CDR2 YFSETQ. The CDR3 covers 13 residues. Sequenced by immunoSEQ multiplex PCR; TCRdb stores in-frame clones only, minus some. Here the sample spans approximately 73,000 clones, approximately 92% being singletons. This clone was seen once. V is TRBV5-1 and J is TRBJ1-2; 8 bases align to TRBD1. This receptor was taken from a female donor with multiple sclerosis, enrolled in a pregnancy study. The specimen was CD4+ T cells from peripheral blood mononuclear cells, collected before pregnancy. The CDR3 loop reads CASSSDRDYGYTF. The DNA for the CDR3 is TGCGCCAGCAGCTCGGACAGGGACTATGGCTACACCTTC.